A single sample gave rise to the 18 T cell receptor beta chains below, sequenced in a study of blood T cell repertoires in COVID-19. Libraries were prepared by immunoSEQ multiplex PCR; TCRdb keeps only in-frame clonotypes and omits some of them. The sample includes 190,000 or so clones, just under 80% of them seen just once. Sequencing was carried out using peripheral blood. The source of these receptors is a woman older than 75 with active or convalescent COVID-19.

This rearrangement joins TRBV28 to TRBJ2-1; no firm D call. The CDR3 consists of 15 residues. Germline V gene sequence: CDR1 MDHEN, CDR2 SYDVKM. Deletions cut 6 bases from V and 1 base from J, with 13 bases between. The chain's CDR3 is CASRTGKRSYNEQFF. The CDR3 DNA reads TGTGCCAGCAGAACCGGAAAGAGGTCCTACAATGAGCAGTTCTTC. Full variable domain (rest looked up from reference TRBV28 and TRBJ2-1): DVKVTQSSRYLVKRTGEKVFLECVQDMDHENMFWYRQDPGLGLRLIYFSYDVKMKEKGDIPEGYSVSREKKERFSLILESASTNQTSMYLCASRTGKRSYNEQFFGPGTRLTVL.

This clone came up once. The chain recombines TRBV7-9 with TRBJ2-7; 12 nucleotides align to TRBD1. Germline assignment: CDR1 SEHNR and CDR2 FQNEAQ (reference sequence). The junction had 8 bases not matched to a gene; V was cut back by 4 bases and J by 7 bases. The CDR3 spans 15 residues. The CDR3 region has the DNA TGTGCCAGCAGCTCCCCCGGGACAGGGGGCAAAGAGCAGTACTTC. Its translation: CASSSPGTGGKEQYF.

As DNA, the CDR3 is TGTGCCAGCAGGATGGACACCGACTATGGCTACACCTTC. Translation: CASRMDTDYGYTF. J is TRBJ1-2 and V is TRBV6-6, with D tentatively TRBD1 (5 bases). The V end lost 6 bases, the J end lost 3 bases, and 11 bases lay between the germline ends. This CDR3 has 13 residues. Germline loops: CDR1 MNHNY, CDR2 SVGAGI (reference sequence).

V and J are TRBV18 and TRBJ1-5; D possibly corresponds to TRBD1 (6 bases). The germline V gene has CDR1 KGHSH and CDR2 LQKENI. V was cut by 3 bases and J by 5 bases, with 8 bases left in between. There are 13 residues in the CDR3. The CDR3 loop is CASSPAGDQPQHF. Here the CDR3 DNA reads TGTGCCAGCTCACCCGCAGGGGATCAGCCCCAGCATTTT.

The chain employs TRBV10-3 and TRBJ2-2; 8 bases are shared with TRBD2. Per germline, CDR1 ENHRY and CDR2 SYGVKD. The CDR3 runs 18 residues. With 3 bases clipped from V and 1 base from J, the junction kept 10 bases outside the gene matches. CDR3 DNA sequence: TGTGCCATCAGTGAATTCTGGCGGGGGGAAAAGAACACCGGGGAGCTGTTTTTT. Protein: CAISEFWRGEKNTGELFF.

The J gene is TRBJ1-1, the V gene TRBV10-3; 8 bases line up with TRBD1. Trimming removed 6 bases from V and 6 bases from J; junction bases left unmatched: 6. Germline lookup yields CDR1 ENHRY and CDR2 SYGVKD. This CDR3 contains 13 residues. Here the CDR3 reads CAISLDREAEAFF. In DNA, the CDR3 is TGTGCCATCAGCCTGGACAGGGAGGCTGAAGCTTTCTTT.

The rearrangement joins TRBV28 to TRBJ1-2, with 9 bases matching TRBD1. Germline CDR1 MDHEN, CDR2 SYDVKM. CDR3 length: 16 residues. Germline trimming cut 4 bases from V and 4 bases from J; bases unmatched to any gene: 10. CDR3 nucleotides: TGTGCCAGCAGTTCGACACAGGGGGCGGTGGTCTATGGCTACACCTTC. The encoded protein is CASSSTQGAVVYGYTF.

This clone has just one count. This sequence joins TRBV27 and TRBJ2-6; 7 bases line up with TRBD1. This CDR3 has 22 residues. The V segment lost 6 bases and the J segment 0 bases; nucleotides outside the gene matches: 23. Germline V lookup: CDR1 MNHEY, CDR2 SMNVEV (reference sequence). CDR3 amino acids: CASRGALPTGLDVPSGANVLTF. In nucleotides, the CDR3 is TGTGCCAGCAGGGGAGCTCTACCGACAGGGTTGGACGTTCCCTCTGGGGCCAACGTCCTGACTTTC.

This clone was recorded a few times. This rearrangement joins TRBV5-1 to TRBJ2-7; 9 positions agree with TRBD2. Germline loops: CDR1 SGHRS, CDR2 YFSETQ. J lost 2 bases, V lost 4 bases, and 10 bases had no gene match. CDR3 length equals 16 residues. The CDR3 DNA follows: TGCGCCAGCAGCACGGGACCTAGCGGGACTACCTACGAGCAGTACTTC. Translating it yields CASSTGPSGTTYEQYF. The whole variable domain, remainder taken from reference TRBV5-1 and TRBJ2-7, is KAGVTQTPRYLIKTRGQQVTLSCSPISGHRSVSWYQQTPGQGLQFLFEYFSETQRNKGNFPGRFSGRQFSNSRSEMNVSTLELGDSALYLCASSTGPSGTTYEQYFGPGTRLTVT.

The V and J genes are TRBV10-3 and TRBJ2-7; 9 bases agree with TRBD2. Germline-derived CDR1 and CDR2 are ENHRY and SYGVKD. Losses at the gene ends were 10 bases for V and 3 bases for J; bases not matched to a gene: 7. This CDR3 is built from 13 residues. The CDR3 is CATRTSVLYEQYF. The CDR3 nucleotides are TGTGCCACCAGGACTAGCGTTCTCTACGAGCAGTACTTC.

V usage is TRBV4-3 and J usage is TRBJ1-4, with 11 bases aligning to TRBD1. The CDR3 is made up of 14 amino acids. Germline lookup yields CDR1 LGHNA and CDR2 YSLEER. With 6 bases clipped from V and 8 bases from J, the junction kept 5 bases outside the gene matches. This CDR3 is CASSRDRGYEKLFF. As DNA, the CDR3 is TGCGCCAGCAGTCGGGACAGGGGGTACGAAAAACTGTTTTTT.

V gene TRBV9 combines with J gene TRBJ2-7; perhaps TRBD2 as D (6 bases). The V and J ends lost 4 bases and 3 bases respectively, with 14 bases between them. Germline CDR1 reads SGDLS; CDR2 reads YYNGEE. The length of the CDR3 is 14 residues. CDR3 sequence (DNA): TGTGCCAGCAGCCCCCGACTCGGGGGCTACGAGCAGTACTTC. Translated: CASSPRLGGYEQYF. The complete variable domain, with remaining parts taken from reference TRBV9 and TRBJ2-7, reads DSGVTQTPKHLITATGQRVTLRCSPRSGDLSVYWYQQSLDQGLQFLIQYYNGEERAKGNILERFSAQQFPDLHSELNLSSLELGDSALYFCASSPRLGGYEQYFGPGTRLTVT.

V gene TRBV14 combines with J gene TRBJ2-4; 8 bases map to TRBD2. The CDR3 covers 14 residues. Germline-derived CDR1 and CDR2 are SGHDN and FVKESK. J was trimmed by 7 bases and V by 1 base; bases with no gene match: 3. The CDR3 DNA reads as TGTGCCAGCAGCCAAGCGGGGGGGGCGAACATTCAGTACTTC. This gives the protein CASSQAGGANIQYF.

This clone was counted once. The CDR3 protein is CASSYGLAGITDTQYF. CDR3 DNA sequence: TGTGCCAGCAGTTACGGTCTAGCGGGGATCACAGATACGCAGTATTTT. The V gene is TRBV6-5, the J gene TRBJ2-3; TRBD2 agrees at 9 bases. CDR1 is MNHEY, CDR2 SVGAGI, per germline. The length of the CDR3 is 16 residues. Trimming at V came to 2 bases and at J to 2 bases, leaving 5 bases not matched to a gene.

V and J are TRBV27 and TRBJ1-6; 7 bases line up with TRBD1. CDR3 length: 19 amino acids. The V gene end was trimmed by 5 bases and the J gene end by 7 bases; junction bases not matched to a gene: 20. Per the germline V gene, CDR1 is MNHEY and CDR2 is SMNVEV (reference sequence). CDR3 sequence (DNA): TGTGCCAGCAGTCCGTCTTTAAAGGGACAGAGGAATAGGAATTCACCCCTCCACTTT. This translates into CASSPSLKGQRNRNSPLHF.

V gene TRBV3-1 (or the pseudogene TRBV3-2) combines with J gene TRBJ2-3, with 7 nucleotides matching TRBD2. The CDR3 loop spans 15 amino acids. The germline V gene has CDR1 LGHDT and CDR2 YNNKEL (reference sequence). The V gene end was trimmed by 0 bases and the J gene end by 4 bases; junction bases not matched to a gene: 4. The CDR3 nucleotides read TGTGCCAGCAGCCAAGACGGAGCGGGGTCAGATACGCAGTATTTT. Translating gives CASSQDGAGSDTQYF.

The rearrangement links TRBV28 to TRBJ1-2, with D maybe TRBD1 (6 bases). V gave up 5 bases and J gave up 8 bases, with 15 bases separating them. CDR3 size: 13 residues. From germline, CDR1 is MDHEN and CDR2 SYDVKM. CDR3 loop: CASSLGGRWGYTF. The CDR3 DNA follows: TGTGCCAGCAGTCTCGGGGGGCGCTGGGGCTACACCTTC.

This sequence joins TRBV2 and TRBJ2-1; 12 bases line up with TRBD2. CDR1 is SNHLY, CDR2 FYNNEI, per germline. The V and J ends lost 6 bases and 1 base, in that order; junction bases with no gene match: 1. The CDR3 is 15 amino acids. The CDR3 DNA reads as TGTGCCAGCAGGACTAGCGGGGGTTCCTACAATGAGCAGTTCTTC. Residues: CASRTSGGSYNEQFF.